The TCR beta chain under discussion was sequenced for a study of glioma-infiltrating T cells. The V end lost 4 bases, the J end lost 8 bases, and 12 bases lay between the germline ends. This CDR3 has 13 amino acids. Germline CDR1 SGHRS, CDR2 YFSETQ. This clonotype showed up just a few times. Using RNA template, CDR3s of TCR alpha and beta were amplified with iRepertoire arm-PCR. A single record per CDR3 protein comes from TCRdb applying MiXCR to the multiplex PCR reads. The sample shows around 130,000 distinct CDR3 sequences, about 22% of them seen only once. The origin of this receptor is a human donor with low-grade glioma or glioblastoma, undergoing nonglioma brain surgery, or in good health (not recorded which). The V gene is TRBV5-1, the J gene TRBJ1-4; D unclear. The specimen was glioma tissue, nonneoplastic brain tissue, or PBMCs (not recorded which). CDR3 bases: TGCGCCAGCAGCCCCGGACCCGCAGAAAAACTGTTTTTT. Protein product: CASSPGPAEKLFF.